A selection of T cell receptor beta chains follows, all from one sample in a study of spatial heterogeneity in lung cancer. TCRdb re-called the 5' RACE reads with MiXCR, one entry per CDR3 protein. The sample shows about 6,000 distinct CDR3 sequences, roughly 8% of them seen only once. The sequenced sample was lung tumor tissue, obtained at surgery. All receptors derive from a female donor with early-stage non-small cell lung cancer. CDR3s include the opening cysteine and the closing phenylalanine or tryptophan. D genes are given only for firm matches. Some rows mark clone size as missing; the rest say once, few, many or name a class of expanded clone.

D,V,J,size,CDR3,DNA
NA,TRBV21-1,TRBJ2-2,many,CASSKALGAGDTGELFF,TGTGCCAGCAGCAAAGCGCTGGGAGCGGGAGACACCGGGGAGCTGTTTTTT
TRBD2,TRBV28,TRBJ2-5,medium-sized,CASSPRTSGRAGETQYF,TGTGCCAGCAGTCCCCGGACTAGCGGGAGGGCCGGAGAGACCCAGTACTTC
NA,TRBV5-1,TRBJ1-1,medium-sized,CASGRDVLNTEAFF,TGCGCCAGCGGAAGGGACGTCTTGAACACTGAAGCTTTCTTT
TRBD1,TRBV6-5,TRBJ1-6,medium-sized,CASSYSRTGGIGSPLHF,TGTGCCAGCAGTTACTCGAGGACAGGGGGAATAGGTTCACCCCTCCACTTT
TRBD1,TRBV11-2,TRBJ2-1,NA,CASSQDRVVGEQFF,TGTGCCAGCAGCCAGGACAGGGTGGTTGGTGAGCAGTTCTTC
TRBD2,TRBV5-1,TRBJ2-7,many,CASSIGGDEQYF,TGCGCCAGCTCCATTGGGGGGGACGAGCAGTACTTC
TRBD2,TRBV5-6,TRBJ2-5,many,CASSGLAGQETQYF,TGTGCCAGCAGCGGACTAGCGGGGCAAGAGACCCAGTACTTC
NA,TRBV6-6,TRBJ1-3,few,CASSPGIGENTIYF,TGTGCCAGCAGTCCCGGAATCGGGGAAAACACCATATATTTT
NA,TRBV18,TRBJ2-3,many,CASSPLSTDTQYF,TGTGCCAGCTCACCCCTAAGCACAGATACGCAGTATTTT
NA,TRBV5-1,TRBJ1-2,once,CASGGNNYGYTF,TGCGCCAGCGGGGGGAATAACTATGGCTACACCTTC
NA,TRBV7-9,TRBJ2-1,many,CASSFESSYNEQFF,TGTGCCAGCAGCTTTGAAAGCTCCTACAATGAGCAGTTCTTC
NA,TRBV28,TRBJ2-7,medium-sized,CASSFGLGRTYEQYF,TGTGCCAGCAGTTTCGGACTTGGCCGCACCTACGAGCAGTACTTC
NA,TRBV12-3/TRBV12-4,TRBJ1-6,medium-sized,CASNPGGGSSPLHF,TGTGCCAGCAACCCTGGCGGGGGAAGCTCACCCCTCCACTTT
NA,TRBV9,TRBJ1-2,many,CASSPRSGNYGYTF,TGTGCCAGCAGCCCCCGGTCCGGAAACTATGGCTACACCTTC
NA,TRBV6-1,TRBJ1-6,many,CASSDGTRNSPLHF,TGTGCCAGCAGTGACGGCACACGCAATTCACCCCTCCACTTT
NA,TRBV2,TRBJ1-1,many,CASSTGPNTEAFF,TGTGCCAGCAGTACGGGGCCGAACACTGAAGCTTTCTTT
NA,TRBV12-3/TRBV12-4,TRBJ2-7,NA,CASSLEDSSSYEQYF,TGTGCCAGCAGTTTGGAGGACAGCAGCTCCTACGAGCAGTACTTC
NA,TRBV5-1,TRBJ2-5,many,CASSSTGQETQYF,TGCGCCAGCAGCTCCACAGGGCAAGAGACCCAGTACTTC
NA,TRBV29-1,TRBJ2-2,many,CSVRADTGELFF,TGCAGCGTTCGGGCAGACACCGGGGAGCTGTTTTTT
TRBD2,TRBV6-2/TRBV6-3,TRBJ2-1,many,CASSPPGGGSEQFF,TGTGCCAGCAGTCCTCCCGGCGGGGGAAGTGAGCAGTTCTTC
NA,TRBV6-1,TRBJ1-4,many,CASSLHSSNEKLFF,TGTGCCAGCAGCCTGCACAGCTCAAATGAAAAACTGTTTTTT
NA,TRBV20-1,TRBJ1-2,medium-sized,CSARATVFYGYTF,TGCAGTGCTAGAGCGACGGTTTTCTATGGCTACACCTTC
NA,TRBV12-2,TRBJ1-5,NA,CASRFDREGPYSNQPQHF,TGTGCAAGTCGCTTCGACAGGGAGGGTCCCTATAGCAATCAGCCCCAGCATTTT
TRBD1,TRBV12-3/TRBV12-4,TRBJ1-5,many,CASRGQGDQPQHF,TGTGCCAGCAGGGGACAGGGGGACCAGCCCCAGCATTTT
NA,TRBV28,TRBJ2-7,many,CASSLSGQGSHEQYF,TGTGCCAGCAGTCTTTCCGGGCAGGGTAGCCACGAGCAGTACTTC
TRBD2,TRBV7-8,TRBJ2-7,few,CASSLATPPGGPTYEQYF,TGTGCCAGCAGCTTAGCGACCCCGCCGGGAGGGCCTACCTACGAGCAGTACTTC
TRBD1,TRBV5-4,TRBJ1-2,once,CASSLSYGTVYGYTF,TGTGCCAGCAGCTTATCGTACGGGACAGTCTATGGCTACACCTTC
NA,TRBV20-1,TRBJ2-7,many,CSAGRDGSYEQYF,TGCAGTGCAGGCCGGGACGGCTCCTACGAGCAGTACTTC
NA,TRBV20-1,TRBJ2-5,medium-sized,CSASLSRAQETQYF,TGCAGTGCTAGTCTTTCTAGAGCCCAAGAGACCCAGTACTTC
TRBD1,TRBV27,TRBJ2-7,large,CASSTWTGGLSYEQYF,TGTGCCAGCAGTACCTGGACAGGGGGTCTTTCCTACGAGCAGTACTTC
TRBD1,TRBV16,TRBJ2-1,NA,CASSRQGANEQFF,TGTGCCAGCAGTCGACAGGGGGCGAATGAGCAGTTCTTC
TRBD2,TRBV20-1,TRBJ2-5,many,CSASGLAGSQETQYF,TGCAGTGCTAGTGGTCTAGCGGGCTCCCAAGAGACCCAGTACTTC
NA,TRBV3-1,TRBJ2-1,many,CASSPREASYNEQFF,TGTGCCAGCAGCCCTAGGGAGGCATCCTACAATGAGCAGTTCTTC
NA,TRBV20-1,TRBJ1-2,many,CSARPRANYGYTF,TGCAGTGCTAGGCCTAGAGCTAACTATGGCTACACCTTC
NA,TRBV12-3/TRBV12-4,TRBJ2-3,many,CASSLAGGHTDTQYF,TGTGCCAGCAGTTTAGCGGGGGGGCACACAGATACGCAGTATTTT
NA,TRBV6-6,TRBJ1-6,many,CASSFAGFNSPLHF,TGTGCCAGCAGTTTCGCTGGATTCAATTCACCCCTCCACTTT
NA,TRBV9,TRBJ2-3,many,CASSVARNTDTQYF,TGTGCCAGCAGCGTAGCCAGGAACACAGATACGCAGTATTTT
NA,TRBV6-1,TRBJ1-6,medium-sized,CASSERLYNSPLHF,TGTGCCAGCAGTGAACGGCTTTATAATTCACCCCTCCACTTT
NA,TRBV27,TRBJ2-1,many,CASSLAGDNEQFF,TGTGCCAGCAGTTTAGCGGGTGACAATGAGCAGTTCTTC
NA,TRBV18,TRBJ2-3,many,CASSVSDSFTDTQYF,TGTGCCAGCTCAGTCTCGGACAGCTTCACAGATACGCAGTATTTT
TRBD1,TRBV2,TRBJ1-4,many,CASRRQGFATNEKLFF,TGTGCCAGCAGAAGACAGGGGTTCGCAACTAATGAAAAACTGTTTTTT
TRBD1,TRBV12-3/TRBV12-4,TRBJ1-6,once,CASSFPDRDAAPLHF,TGTGCCAGCAGTTTTCCGGACAGGGACGCGGCACCCCTCCACTTT
NA,TRBV15,TRBJ1-5,many,CATSRAERTNQPQHF,TGTGCCACCAGCAGAGCGGAGCGGACCAATCAGCCCCAGCATTTT
NA,TRBV28,TRBJ1-1,medium-sized,CASRELQGNTEAFF,TGTGCCAGCAGAGAACTTCAGGGTAACACTGAAGCTTTCTTT
TRBD1,TRBV6-1,TRBJ2-2,many,CASSERQGAGELFF,TGTGCCAGCAGTGAGAGACAGGGGGCCGGGGAGCTGTTTTTT
TRBD1,TRBV7-8,TRBJ1-1,once,CATGTGEFPKNTEAFF,TGTGCCACCGGGACAGGGGAATTTCCTAAGAACACTGAAGCTTTCTTT
TRBD1,TRBV20-1,TRBJ1-6,many,CSARVRGSSNSPLHF,TGCAGTGCTAGAGTCAGGGGGTCGAGCAATTCACCCCTCCACTTT
NA,TRBV7-2,TRBJ1-6,medium-sized,CASSTQGPQTNSPLHF,TGTGCCAGCAGCACGCAGGGTCCTCAGACGAATTCACCCCTCCACTTT
TRBD2,TRBV20-1,TRBJ2-7,NA,CSAIDPTGTRRSYEQYF,TGCAGTGCTATAGACCCCACCGGGACTAGGCGCTCCTACGAGCAGTACTTC
TRBD2,TRBV4-3,TRBJ2-7,many,CASSQELAGGQEQYF,TGCGCCAGCAGCCAAGAACTAGCGGGGGGGCAAGAGCAGTACTTC
TRBD1,TRBV6-1,TRBJ1-2,medium-sized,CASSEAQGASGLNYGYTF,TGTGCCAGCAGTGAAGCGCAGGGGGCGTCGGGACTTAACTATGGCTACACCTTC
NA,TRBV5-1,TRBJ2-6,many,CASSNTQGFGGANVLTF,TGCGCCAGCAGCAATACACAGGGATTCGGTGGGGCCAACGTCCTGACTTTC
NA,TRBV19,TRBJ1-2,NA,CASSLQGGFGYTF,TGTGCCAGTAGTCTCCAGGGAGGATTTGGCTACACCTTC
TRBD2,TRBV28,TRBJ2-7,many,CASGPARSTSGSGRDEQYF,TGTGCCAGCGGACCAGCTCGTAGTACTAGCGGGAGCGGAAGAGACGAGCAGTACTTC